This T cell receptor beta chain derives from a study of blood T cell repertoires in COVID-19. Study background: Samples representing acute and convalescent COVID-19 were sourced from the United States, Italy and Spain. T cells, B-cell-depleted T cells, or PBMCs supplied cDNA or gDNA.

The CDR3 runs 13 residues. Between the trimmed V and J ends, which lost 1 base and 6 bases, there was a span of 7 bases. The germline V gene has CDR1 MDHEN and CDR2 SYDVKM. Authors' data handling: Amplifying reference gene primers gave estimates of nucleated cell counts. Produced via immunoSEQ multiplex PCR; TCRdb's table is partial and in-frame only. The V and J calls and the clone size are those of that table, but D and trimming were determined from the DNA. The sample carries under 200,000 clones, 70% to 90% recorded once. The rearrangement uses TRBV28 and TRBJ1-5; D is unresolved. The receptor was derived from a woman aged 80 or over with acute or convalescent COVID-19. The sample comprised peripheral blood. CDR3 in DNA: TGTGCCAGCAGTTTATATCGGGTTCAGCCCCAGCATTTT. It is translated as CASSLYRVQPQHF.